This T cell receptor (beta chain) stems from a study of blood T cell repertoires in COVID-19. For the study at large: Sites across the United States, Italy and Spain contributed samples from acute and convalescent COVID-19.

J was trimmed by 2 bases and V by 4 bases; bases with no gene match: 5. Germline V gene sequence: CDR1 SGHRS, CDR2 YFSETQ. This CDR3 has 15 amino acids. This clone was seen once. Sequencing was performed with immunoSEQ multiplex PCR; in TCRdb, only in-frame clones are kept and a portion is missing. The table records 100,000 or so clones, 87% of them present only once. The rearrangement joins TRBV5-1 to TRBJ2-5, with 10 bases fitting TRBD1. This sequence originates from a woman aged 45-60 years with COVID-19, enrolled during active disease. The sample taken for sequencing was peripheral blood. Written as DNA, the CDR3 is TGCGCCAGCAGCCACGGGGACAGGGGACAAGAGACCCAGTACTTC. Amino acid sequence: CASSHGDRGQETQYF.